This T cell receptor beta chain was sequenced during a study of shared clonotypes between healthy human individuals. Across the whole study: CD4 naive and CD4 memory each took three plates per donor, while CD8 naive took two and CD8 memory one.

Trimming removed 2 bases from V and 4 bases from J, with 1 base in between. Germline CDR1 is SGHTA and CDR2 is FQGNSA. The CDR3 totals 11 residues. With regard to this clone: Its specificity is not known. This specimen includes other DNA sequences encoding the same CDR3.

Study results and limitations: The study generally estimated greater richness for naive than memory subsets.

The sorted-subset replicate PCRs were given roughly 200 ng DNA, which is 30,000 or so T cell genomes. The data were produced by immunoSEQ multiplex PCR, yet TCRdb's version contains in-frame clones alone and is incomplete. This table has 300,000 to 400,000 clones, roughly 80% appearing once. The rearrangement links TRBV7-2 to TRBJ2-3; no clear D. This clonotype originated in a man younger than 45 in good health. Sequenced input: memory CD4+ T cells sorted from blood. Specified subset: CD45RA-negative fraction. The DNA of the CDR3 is TGTGCCAGCAGCTTATCAGATACGCAGTATTTT. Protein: CASSLSDTQYF.